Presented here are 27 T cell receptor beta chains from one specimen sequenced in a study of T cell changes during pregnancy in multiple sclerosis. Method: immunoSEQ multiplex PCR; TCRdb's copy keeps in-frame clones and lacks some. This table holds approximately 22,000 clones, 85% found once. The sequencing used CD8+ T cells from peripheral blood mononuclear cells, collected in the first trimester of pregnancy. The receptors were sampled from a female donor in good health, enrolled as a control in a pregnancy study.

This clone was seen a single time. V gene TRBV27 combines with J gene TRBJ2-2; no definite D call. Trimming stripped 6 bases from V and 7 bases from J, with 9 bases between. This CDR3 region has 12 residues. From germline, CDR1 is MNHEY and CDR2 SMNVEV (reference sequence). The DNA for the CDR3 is TGTGCCAGCAGCCAAAACGGCGGGGAGCTGTTTTTT. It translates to CASSQNGGELFF.

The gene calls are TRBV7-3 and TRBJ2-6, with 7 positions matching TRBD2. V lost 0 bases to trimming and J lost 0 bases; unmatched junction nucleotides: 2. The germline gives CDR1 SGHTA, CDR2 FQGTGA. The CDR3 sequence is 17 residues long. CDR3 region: CASSLTSGTSGANVLTF. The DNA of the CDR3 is TGTGCCAGCAGCTTAACGAGCGGGACCTCTGGGGCCAACGTCCTGACTTTC.

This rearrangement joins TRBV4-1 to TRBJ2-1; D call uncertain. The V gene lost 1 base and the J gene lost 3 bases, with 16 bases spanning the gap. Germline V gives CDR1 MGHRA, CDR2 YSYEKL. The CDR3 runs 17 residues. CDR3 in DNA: TGCGCCAGCAGCCAAGTCCTATCGGCGGAGAGCTACAATGAGCAGTTCTTC. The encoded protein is CASSQVLSAESYNEQFF.

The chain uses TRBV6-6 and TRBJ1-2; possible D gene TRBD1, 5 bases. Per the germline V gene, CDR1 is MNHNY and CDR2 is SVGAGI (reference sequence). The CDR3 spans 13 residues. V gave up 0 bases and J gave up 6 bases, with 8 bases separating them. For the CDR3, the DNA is TGTGCCAGCAGTTACTCGGGGCTGAATGGCTACACCTTC. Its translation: CASSYSGLNGYTF.

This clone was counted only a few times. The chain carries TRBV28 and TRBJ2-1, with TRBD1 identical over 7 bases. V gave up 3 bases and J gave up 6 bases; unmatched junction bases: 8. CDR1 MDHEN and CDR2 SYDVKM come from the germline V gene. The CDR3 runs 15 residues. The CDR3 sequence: CASSLGQSTANEQFF. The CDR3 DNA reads TGTGCCAGCAGTTTGGGACAGTCCACGGCCAATGAGCAGTTCTTC.

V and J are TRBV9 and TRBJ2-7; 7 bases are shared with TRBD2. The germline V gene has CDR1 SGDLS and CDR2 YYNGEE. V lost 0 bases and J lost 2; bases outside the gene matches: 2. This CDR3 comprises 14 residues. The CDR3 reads CASSVAGGPYEQYF. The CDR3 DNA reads TGTGCCAGCAGCGTAGCGGGGGGACCCTACGAGCAGTACTTC.

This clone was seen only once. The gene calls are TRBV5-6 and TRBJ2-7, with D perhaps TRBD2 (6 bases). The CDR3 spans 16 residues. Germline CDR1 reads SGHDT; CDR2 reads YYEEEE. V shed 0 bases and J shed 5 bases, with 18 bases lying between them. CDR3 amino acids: CASSLGVDPGRNEQYF. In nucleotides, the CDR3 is TGTGCCAGCAGCTTGGGTGTAGACCCCGGGAGAAACGAGCAGTACTTC.

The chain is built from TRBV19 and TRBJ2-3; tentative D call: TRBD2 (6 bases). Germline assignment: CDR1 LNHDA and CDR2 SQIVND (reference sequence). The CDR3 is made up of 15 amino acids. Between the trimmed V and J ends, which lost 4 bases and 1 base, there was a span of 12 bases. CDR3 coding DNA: TGTGCCAGTAGTAGGCCGGGGGACGGCACAGATACGCAGTATTTT. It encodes CASSRPGDGTDTQYF. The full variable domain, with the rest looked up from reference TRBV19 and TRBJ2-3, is DGGITQSPKYLFRKEGQNVTLSCEQNLNHDAMYWYRQDPGQGLRLIYYSQIVNDFQKGDIAEGYSVSREKKESFPLTVTSAQKNPTAFYLCASSRPGDGTDTQYFGPGTRLTVL.

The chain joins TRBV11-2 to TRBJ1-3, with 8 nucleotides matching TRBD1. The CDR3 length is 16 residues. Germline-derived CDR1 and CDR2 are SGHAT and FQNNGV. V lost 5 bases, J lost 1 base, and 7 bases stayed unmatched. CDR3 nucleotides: TGTGCCAGCAGCCCCAGGACAGGGAGGTCTGGAAACACCATATATTTT. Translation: CASSPRTGRSGNTIYF.

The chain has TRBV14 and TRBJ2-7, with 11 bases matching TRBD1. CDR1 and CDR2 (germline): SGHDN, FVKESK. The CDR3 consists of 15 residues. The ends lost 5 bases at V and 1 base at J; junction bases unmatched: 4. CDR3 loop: CASSIGQGASYEQYF. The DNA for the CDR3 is TGTGCCAGCAGCATCGGACAGGGGGCTTCCTACGAGCAGTACTTC.

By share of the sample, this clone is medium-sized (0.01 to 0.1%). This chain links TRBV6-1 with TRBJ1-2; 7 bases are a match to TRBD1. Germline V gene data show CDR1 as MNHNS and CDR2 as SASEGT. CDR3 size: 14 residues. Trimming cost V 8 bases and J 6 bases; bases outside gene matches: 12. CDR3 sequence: CASGRGGEIDGYTF. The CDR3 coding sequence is TGTGCCAGCGGGAGAGGGGGCGAGATTGATGGCTACACCTTC.

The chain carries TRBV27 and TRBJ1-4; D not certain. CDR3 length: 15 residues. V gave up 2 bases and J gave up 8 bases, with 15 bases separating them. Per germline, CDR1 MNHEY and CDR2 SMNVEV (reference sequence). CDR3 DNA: TGTGCCAGCAGTTTAGGGAGGGTAGACCGCGAAAAACTGTTTTTT. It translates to CASSLGRVDREKLFF.

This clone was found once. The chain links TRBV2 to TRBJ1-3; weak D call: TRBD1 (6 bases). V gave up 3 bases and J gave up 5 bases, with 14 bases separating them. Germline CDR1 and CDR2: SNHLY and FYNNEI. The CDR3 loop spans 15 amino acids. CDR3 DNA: TGTGCCAGCAGTGACAGGGGAACAGGGAGAAACACCATATATTTT. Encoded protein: CASSDRGTGRNTIYF. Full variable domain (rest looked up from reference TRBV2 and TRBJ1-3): EPEVTQTPSHQVTQMGQEVILRCVPISNHLYFYWYRQILGQKVEFLVSFYNNEISEKSEIFDDQFSVERPDGSNFTLKIRSTKLEDSAMYFCASSDRGTGRNTIYFGEGSWLTVV.

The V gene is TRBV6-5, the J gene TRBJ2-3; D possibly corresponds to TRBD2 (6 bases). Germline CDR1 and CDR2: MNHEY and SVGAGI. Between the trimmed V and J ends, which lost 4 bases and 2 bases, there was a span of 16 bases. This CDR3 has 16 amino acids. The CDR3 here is CASSSLSGDHTDTQYF. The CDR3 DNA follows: TGTGCCAGCAGTTCCCTTTCGGGAGATCACACAGATACGCAGTATTTT.

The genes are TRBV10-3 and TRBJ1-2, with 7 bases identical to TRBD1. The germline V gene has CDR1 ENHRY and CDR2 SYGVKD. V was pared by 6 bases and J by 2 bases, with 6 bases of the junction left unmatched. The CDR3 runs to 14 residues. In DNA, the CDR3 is TGTGCCATCAGAGTCATGGGACAGAACTATGGCTACACCTTC. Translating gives CAIRVMGQNYGYTF.

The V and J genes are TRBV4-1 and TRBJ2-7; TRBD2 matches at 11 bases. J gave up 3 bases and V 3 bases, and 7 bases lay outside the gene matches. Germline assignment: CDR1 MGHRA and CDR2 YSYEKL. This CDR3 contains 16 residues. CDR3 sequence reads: CASSHASSGGRYEQYF. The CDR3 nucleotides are TGCGCCAGCAGCCACGCTTCTAGCGGGGGGCGCTACGAGCAGTACTTC.

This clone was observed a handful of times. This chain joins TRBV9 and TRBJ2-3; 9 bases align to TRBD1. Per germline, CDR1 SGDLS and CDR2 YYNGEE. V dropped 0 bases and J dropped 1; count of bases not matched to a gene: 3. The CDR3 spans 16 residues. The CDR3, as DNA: TGTGCCAGCAGCGTAGCCAGGACAGGGGGCACAGATACGCAGTATTTT. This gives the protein CASSVARTGGTDTQYF.

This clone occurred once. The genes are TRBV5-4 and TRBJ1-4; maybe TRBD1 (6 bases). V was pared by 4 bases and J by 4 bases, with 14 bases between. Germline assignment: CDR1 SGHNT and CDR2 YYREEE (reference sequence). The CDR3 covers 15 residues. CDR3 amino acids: CASSLRQAHNEKLFF. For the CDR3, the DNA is TGTGCCAGCAGCCTACGACAGGCTCATAATGAAAAACTGTTTTTT.

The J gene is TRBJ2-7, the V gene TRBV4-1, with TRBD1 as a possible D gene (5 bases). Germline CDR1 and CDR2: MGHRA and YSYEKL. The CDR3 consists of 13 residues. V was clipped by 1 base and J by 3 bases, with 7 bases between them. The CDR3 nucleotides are TGCGCCAGCAGCCAAGTGCAGGGCTACGAGCAGTACTTC. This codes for CASSQVQGYEQYF.

DNA of the CDR3: TGTGCCAGCAGTTTCCGGGGGGACACTCTCTCCTACGAGCAGTACTTC. It codes for CASSFRGDTLSYEQYF. The chain links TRBV6-5 to TRBJ2-7, with D tentatively TRBD2 (7 bases). Between the trimmed V and J ends, which lost 4 bases and 0 bases, there was a span of 16 bases. Germline assignment: CDR1 MNHEY and CDR2 SVGAGI. The CDR3 is 16 amino acids.

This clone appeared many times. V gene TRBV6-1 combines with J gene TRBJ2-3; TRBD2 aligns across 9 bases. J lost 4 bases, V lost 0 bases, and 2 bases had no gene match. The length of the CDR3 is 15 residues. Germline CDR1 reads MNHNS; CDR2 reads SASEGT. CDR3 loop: CASSEASGSPDTQYF. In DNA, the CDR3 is TGTGCCAGCAGTGAAGCTAGCGGGAGCCCAGATACGCAGTATTTT.

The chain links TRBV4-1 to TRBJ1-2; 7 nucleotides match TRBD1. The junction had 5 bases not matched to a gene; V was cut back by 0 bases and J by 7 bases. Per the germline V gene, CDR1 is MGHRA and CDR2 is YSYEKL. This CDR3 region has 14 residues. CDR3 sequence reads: CASSQDRGLGGYTF. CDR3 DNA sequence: TGCGCCAGCAGCCAAGATAGGGGGCTCGGTGGCTACACCTTC.

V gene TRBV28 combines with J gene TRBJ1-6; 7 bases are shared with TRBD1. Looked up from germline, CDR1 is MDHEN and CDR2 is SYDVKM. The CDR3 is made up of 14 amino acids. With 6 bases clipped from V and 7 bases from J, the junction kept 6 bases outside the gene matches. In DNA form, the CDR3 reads TGTGCCAGCAGCAACCAGGGGGGCAATTCACCCCTCCACTTT. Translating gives CASSNQGGNSPLHF.

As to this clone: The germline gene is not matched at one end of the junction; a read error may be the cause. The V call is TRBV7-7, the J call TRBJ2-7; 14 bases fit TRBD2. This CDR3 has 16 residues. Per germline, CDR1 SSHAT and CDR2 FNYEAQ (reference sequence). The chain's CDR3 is CASSDGLAGGSTEQYF. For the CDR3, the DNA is TGTGCTAGCAGCGATGGACTAGCGGGAGGCTCAACCGAGCAGTACTTC.

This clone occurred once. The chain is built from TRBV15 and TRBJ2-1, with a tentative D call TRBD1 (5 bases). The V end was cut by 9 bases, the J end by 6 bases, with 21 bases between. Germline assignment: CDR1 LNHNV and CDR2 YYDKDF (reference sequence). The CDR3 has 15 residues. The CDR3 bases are TGTGCCACGGTGGATGACAGTCTTTCGACCAATGAGCAGTTCTTC. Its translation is CATVDDSLSTNEQFF.

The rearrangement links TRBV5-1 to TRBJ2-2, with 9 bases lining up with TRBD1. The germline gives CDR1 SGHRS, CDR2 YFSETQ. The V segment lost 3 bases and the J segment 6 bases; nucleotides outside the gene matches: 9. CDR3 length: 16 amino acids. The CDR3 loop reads CASSSPGQGVSGELFF. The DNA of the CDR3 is TGCGCCAGCAGCTCCCCGGGACAGGGAGTATCCGGGGAGCTGTTTTTT.

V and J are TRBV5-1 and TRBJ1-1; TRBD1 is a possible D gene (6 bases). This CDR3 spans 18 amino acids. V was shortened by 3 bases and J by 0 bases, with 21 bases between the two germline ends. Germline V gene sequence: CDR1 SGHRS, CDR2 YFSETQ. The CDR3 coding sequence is TGCGCCAGCAGCTCCAAAGGGGGGGAAAGGGTGTTGAACACTGAAGCTTTCTTT. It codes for CASSSKGGERVLNTEAFF.